The subject of this entry is one T cell receptor beta chain. The antigen remains undetermined. The germline V and J ends were trimmed by 4 bases and 0 bases, with 10 bases remaining between them. Germline CDR1 reads SGHTA; CDR2 reads FQGTGA. The CDR3 runs to 15 residues. The sample belongs to a study of T-cell memory formation after mild COVID-19. Points from the study as a whole: Contracting CD4+ clones sat mainly in CM and EM; CD8+ in EMRA.

TCRdb recomputed calls from the 5' RACE reads with MiXCR, one row per CDR3 protein. The data show just under 350,000 distinct CDR3 sequences, 10% to 15% seen once. The TCR sequence derives from a man aged 18 to 30 who had mild COVID-19 (a few samples of this study predate the infection). Cell type and time point are not known. Sequences were obtained from PBMCs or a T cell subset sorted from them (not recorded which). The chain uses TRBV7-3 and TRBJ2-1; TRBD2 is a possible D gene (6 bases). CDR3 in amino acids: CASSSYGSSYNEQFF. In nucleotides, the CDR3 is TGTGCCAGCAGCTCCTACGGGAGCTCCTACAATGAGCAGTTCTTC.